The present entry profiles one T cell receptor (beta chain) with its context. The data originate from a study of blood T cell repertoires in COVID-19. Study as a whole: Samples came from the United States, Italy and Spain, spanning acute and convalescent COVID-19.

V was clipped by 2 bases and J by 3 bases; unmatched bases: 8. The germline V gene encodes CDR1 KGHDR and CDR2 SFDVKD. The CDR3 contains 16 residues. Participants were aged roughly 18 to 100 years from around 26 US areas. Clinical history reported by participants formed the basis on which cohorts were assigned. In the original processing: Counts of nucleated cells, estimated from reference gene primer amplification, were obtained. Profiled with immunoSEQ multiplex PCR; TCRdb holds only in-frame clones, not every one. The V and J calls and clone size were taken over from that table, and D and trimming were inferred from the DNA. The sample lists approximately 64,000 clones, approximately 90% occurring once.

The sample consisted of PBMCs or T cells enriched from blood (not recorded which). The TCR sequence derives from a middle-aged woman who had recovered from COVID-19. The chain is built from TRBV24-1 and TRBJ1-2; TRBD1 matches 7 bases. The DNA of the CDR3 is TGTGCCACCAGTGATTCGACAGGGCGGGGGGACTATGGCTACACCTTC. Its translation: CATSDSTGRGDYGYTF.